This section outlines one TCR beta chain sequence together with its context. As yet, its antigen is unknown. The sample originates from a study of cytomegalovirus exposure and HLA in healthy donors. Study-wide context: A preliminary data release comprised roughly 85 million unique TCRs obtained from HLA-typed donors. The Caucasian-associated ancestry cluster held under 90% of a few hundred genotyped donors.

Study outcomes and limitations: Among donors in an Asian-associated ancestry cluster, a later analysis reportedly found fewer N-insertions than the approximately 700-donor mean.

PCR used 60 Vbeta primers and 13 Jbeta primers. TCRdb's table, derived via immunoSEQ multiplex PCR, lists solely in-frame clones and lacks some. The data contain under 200,000 clones, approximately 86% of them seen just once; the ten biggest clones take up about 2.1%. Sequencing input: PBMCs. The clonotype was recovered from a woman under 30 in good health and CMV-seronegative.

The CDR3 loop is CASTRDINQPQHF. In DNA, the CDR3 is TGTGCCAGCACCAGGGATATCAATCAGCCCCAGCATTTT. The chain is built from TRBV2 and TRBJ1-5, with a tentative D call TRBD1 (5 bases). Trimming cost V 7 bases and J 3 bases, with 10 bases left between them. The CDR3 sequence is 13 residues long. The germline V gene encodes CDR1 SNHLY and CDR2 FYNNEI.